This is a list of T cell receptor beta chains from one sample in a study of T cells in Graves' hyperthyroidism and ophthalmopathy. MiXCR was run by TCRdb on the multiplex PCR reads, yielding one entry per CDR3 protein. The sample shows hundreds of thousands of distinct CDR3 sequences, roughly a sixth of them seen only once. Sequences were obtained from blood. The receptors originated from a woman between 18 and 29 years old with Graves' hyperthyroidism. CDR3s include the opening cysteine and the closing phenylalanine or tryptophan.

V gene	J gene	CDR3 protein
TRBV7-6	TRBJ2-1	CASSFRLAGGIYNEQFF
TRBV10-1	TRBJ2-3	CASSGQIAGRSTDTQYF
TRBV12-3/TRBV12-4	TRBJ1-5	CASSLVSGDSNQPQHF
TRBV10-3	TRBJ1-1	CAISESGRRTEAFF
TRBV7-2	TRBJ2-1	CASSPLPGGGMSNEQFF
TRBV20-1	TRBJ1-5	CSAAAGIGNQPQHF
TRBV4-3	TRBJ2-5	CASSQDLSGRETQYF
TRBV6-5	TRBJ1-5	CASSYEGWDSNQPQHF
TRBV5-1	TRBJ1-4	CASSKTPREKLFF
TRBV7-9	TRBJ2-5	CASSLVFREETQYF
TRBV20-1	TRBJ2-2	CSARSPGADTGELFF
TRBV7-2	TRBJ1-1	CASRPRQGNTEAFF
TRBV20-1	TRBJ1-5	CSTRGGSNSNQPQHF
TRBV2	TRBJ1-5	CASSADGLNQPQHF
TRBV9	TRBJ1-4	CASSGGLFGEKLFF
TRBV6-2/TRBV6-3	TRBJ2-7	CASRRDRGQYF
TRBV12-3/TRBV12-4	TRBJ1-4	CASRLSGQGNEKLFF
TRBV30	TRBJ1-5	CAWSVGAGSNQPQHF
TRBV12-3/TRBV12-4	TRBJ2-5	CASSPVPGTHIQETQYF
TRBV11-2	TRBJ2-2	CASSSYTGAGELFF
TRBV2	TRBJ2-1	CASSVVHQNNEQFF
TRBV24-1	TRBJ2-1	CATSDSDAYNEQFF